This T cell receptor (beta chain) was sequenced for a study of STAT5B mutations in CD4+ large granular lymphocyte leukemia. Across the whole study: Healthy donors showed HLA-associated enrichment of the CDR3 'QG' motif.

Libraries were prepared by immunoSEQ multiplex PCR; TCRdb keeps only in-frame clonotypes and omits some of them. The data hold fewer than 25,000 clones, with around 76% observed a single time. From germline, CDR1 is SNHLY and CDR2 FYNNEI. The ends were cut back, 6 bases at V and 0 bases at J, with 8 bases in the middle. The CDR3 has 13 amino acids. Sequencing was done on a sample of CD4+ T cells from blood buffy coats. This clonotype was obtained from a human donor in good health. The chain employs TRBV2 and TRBJ1-1; tentative D call: TRBD1 (5 bases). Written as DNA, the CDR3 is TGTGCCAGCAGGACAGAGATGAACACTGAAGCTTTCTTT. This encodes CASRTEMNTEAFF.